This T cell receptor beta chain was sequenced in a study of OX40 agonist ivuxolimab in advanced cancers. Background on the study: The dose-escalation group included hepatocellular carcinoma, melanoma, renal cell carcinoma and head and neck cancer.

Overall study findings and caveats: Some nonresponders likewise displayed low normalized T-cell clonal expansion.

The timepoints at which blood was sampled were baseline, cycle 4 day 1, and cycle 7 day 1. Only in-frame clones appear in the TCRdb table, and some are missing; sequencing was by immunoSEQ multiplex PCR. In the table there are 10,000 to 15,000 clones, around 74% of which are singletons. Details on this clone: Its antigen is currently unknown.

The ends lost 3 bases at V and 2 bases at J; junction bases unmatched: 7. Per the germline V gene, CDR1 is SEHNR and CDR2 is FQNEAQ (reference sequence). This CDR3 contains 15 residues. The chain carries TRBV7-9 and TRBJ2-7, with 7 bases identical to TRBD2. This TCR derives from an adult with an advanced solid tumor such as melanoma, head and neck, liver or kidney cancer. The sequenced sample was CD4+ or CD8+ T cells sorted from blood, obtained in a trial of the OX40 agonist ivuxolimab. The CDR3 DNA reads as TGTGCCAGCAGCTTTGCTAGCGGATGGGCCTACGAGCAGTACTTC. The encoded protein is CASSFASGWAYEQYF. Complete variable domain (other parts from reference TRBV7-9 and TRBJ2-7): DTGVSQNPRHKITKRGQNVTFRCDPISEHNRLYWYRQTLGQGPEFLTYFQNEAQLEKSRLLSDRFSAERPKGSFSTLEIQRTEQGDSAMYLCASSFASGWAYEQYFGPGTRLTVT.